This record concerns one T cell receptor (beta chain) sequence. Its target is unknown. This entry comes from a study of cytomegalovirus exposure and HLA in healthy donors. Study observations and caveats: Upon later analysis, HLA-associated TCR beta chains proved more clonally expanded than other, equally common chains. In a later analysis, across HLA loci, associated TCR counts were highest for DRB1, lowest for HLA-C. Later analysis identified a missense DCLRE1C variant that was linked to TCR beta V- and J-gene trimming. Sequencing probably produced one cluster of sequence variants that were highly shared.

PCR used 60 Vbeta primers and 13 Jbeta primers. Data came from immunoSEQ multiplex PCR; TCRdb stores just in-frame clones and leaves some out. The table lists more than 85,000 clones, under 85% of them singletons. Germline V gene sequence: CDR1 SQVTM, CDR2 ANQGSEA. V trimming: 4 bases; J trimming: 0 bases; junction bases outside the gene matches: 11. The length of the CDR3 is 18 residues. The V call is TRBV29-1, the J call TRBJ2-1; 11 nucleotides align to TRBD2. The sequence came from a man aged 40-49 years in good health and CMV-seronegative. Sequenced material: PBMCs. The CDR3 here is CSVVASGRPSRSYNEQFF. CDR3 nucleotide sequence: TGCAGCGTTGTGGCTAGCGGGAGGCCCTCGCGCTCCTACAATGAGCAGTTCTTC.